One and the same sample provided the 14 T cell receptor beta chains below, sequenced in a study of OX40 agonist ivuxolimab in advanced cancers. Repertoires were generated with immunoSEQ multiplex PCR, while TCRdb's copy carries only in-frame clones and drops some. Of 40,000 to 45,000 clones listed, 75% to 85% are singletons. This specimen was CD4+ or CD8+ T cells sorted from blood, taken in a trial of the OX40 agonist ivuxolimab. These receptors were obtained from an adult with an advanced solid tumor such as melanoma, head and neck, liver or kidney cancer.

This sequence joins TRBV15 and TRBJ1-4, with 7 nucleotides matching TRBD1. The V gene end was trimmed by 1 base and the J gene end by 4 bases; junction bases not matched to a gene: 3. Germline CDR1 LNHNV, CDR2 YYDKDF (reference sequence). The CDR3 consists of 15 residues. The CDR3 bases are TGTGCCACCAGCAGAGCGGGACAGTATAATGAAAAACTGTTTTTT. It translates to CATSRAGQYNEKLFF.

This clone was picked up a small number of times. The genes are TRBV28 and TRBJ2-5; the match to TRBD1 covers 9 bases. The CDR3 extends over 14 amino acids. Germline V lookup: CDR1 MDHEN, CDR2 SYDVKM. J gave up 5 bases and V 6 bases, and 7 bases lay outside the gene matches. CDR3 sequence (DNA): TGTGCCAGCAGCGTACAGGGGGCAGGGGAGACCCAGTACTTC. Its protein product is CASSVQGAGETQYF. Based on the CDR3 plus reference TRBV28 and TRBJ2-5, the full variable domain is DVKVTQSSRYLVKRTGEKVFLECVQDMDHENMFWYRQDPGLGLRLIYFSYDVKMKEKGDIPEGYSVSREKKERFSLILESASTNQTSMYLCASSVQGAGETQYFGPGTRLLVL.

J is TRBJ2-1 and V is TRBV6-1; 9 nucleotides match TRBD1. Per the germline V gene, CDR1 is MNHNS and CDR2 is SASEGT. This CDR3 region has 14 residues. The trim removed 7 bases at V and 2 bases at J, leaving 3 bases unmatched. CDR3: CASNRQGAYNEQFF. The CDR3 bases are TGTGCCAGCAACCGACAGGGGGCCTACAATGAGCAGTTCTTC.

This chain uses TRBV10-2 with TRBJ1-2, with no clear D. The length of the CDR3 is 13 residues. The V end lost 2 bases, the J end lost 8 bases, and 12 bases lay between the germline ends. Germline lookup yields CDR1 WSHSY and CDR2 SAAADI. In nucleotides, the CDR3 is TGCGCCAGCAGTGAGAAGTTGACAAGCGGCTACACCTTC. Its translation: CASSEKLTSGYTF.

This chain joins TRBV20-1 and TRBJ2-2, with no clear D. This CDR3 has 11 amino acids. Germline loops: CDR1 DFQATT, CDR2 SNEGSKA (reference sequence). V was pared by 3 bases and J by 13 bases, with 12 bases between. In DNA form, the CDR3 reads TGCAGTGCTAGTAAAGAAGTTGGGCTGTTTTTT. This codes for CSASKEVGLFF.

This chain connects TRBV5-1 to TRBJ2-3, with D uncertain. The V end lost 1 base, the J end lost 3 bases, and 3 bases lay between the germline ends. The CDR3 totals 12 residues. Germline V lookup: CDR1 SGHRS, CDR2 YFSETQ. The CDR3 DNA follows: TGCGCCAGCAGCTTGAGGACAGATACGCAGTATTTT. It encodes CASSLRTDTQYF.

CDR3 DNA sequence: TGTGCCTGGAACCGGGGGCCAAACACTGAAGCTTTCTTT. This sequence encodes CAWNRGPNTEAFF. The chain carries TRBV30 and TRBJ1-1; tentative D call: TRBD1 (6 bases). Germline assignment: CDR1 GTSNPN and CDR2 SVGIG (reference sequence). There are 13 residues in the CDR3. The V and J ends lost 4 bases and 2 bases respectively, with 11 bases between them.

This clone qualifies as medium-sized. This chain uses TRBV4-2 with TRBJ2-1; 7 bases line up with TRBD2. The CDR3 is made up of 17 amino acids. CDR1 and CDR2 (germline): LGHNA, YNFKEQ. The V gene end was trimmed by 4 bases and the J gene end by 7 bases; junction bases not matched to a gene: 16. The CDR3 loop reads CASSRAAKSGGANEQFF. The CDR3 DNA sequence: TGTGCCAGCAGCCGAGCTGCCAAATCGGGAGGAGCGAATGAGCAGTTCTTC.

The table lists this clone with a count of one. The chain uses TRBV27 and TRBJ2-7; TRBD1 or TRBD2 may be the D gene (6 bases each). The CDR3 extends over 14 amino acids. Trimming left V 0 bases short and J 3 bases short, with 9 bases between. The V gene's germline CDR1 is MNHEY and CDR2 SMNVEV (reference sequence). The CDR3 here is CASSLSGGGYEQYF. DNA for the CDR3: TGTGCCAGCAGTTTATCAGGAGGGGGCTACGAGCAGTACTTC.

The V call is TRBV11-3, the J call TRBJ2-2; a weak D match, TRBD1 (6 bases). The CDR3 spans 13 residues. Germline V CDR1 and CDR2: SGHNT, YENEEA. V lost 8 bases and J 0 bases, leaving 7 bases between the germline ends. CDR3 sequence: CASGTPNTGELFF. CDR3 DNA: TGTGCCAGCGGGACACCGAACACCGGGGAGCTGTTTTTT. Supplemented by reference TRBV11-3 and TRBJ2-2, the full variable domain reads EAGVVQSPRYKIIEKKQPVAFWCNPISGHNTLYWYLQNLGQGPELLIRYENEEAVDDSQLPKDRFSAERLKGVDSTLKIQPAELGDSAVYLCASGTPNTGELFFGEGSRLTVL.

This chain joins TRBV19 and TRBJ2-5; 7 positions agree with TRBD2. The CDR3 covers 12 residues. Germline V gene sequence: CDR1 LNHDA, CDR2 SQIVND (reference sequence). V was clipped by 4 bases and J by 5 bases; unmatched bases: 1. The CDR3 reads CASSTGRETQYF. The CDR3 DNA reads as TGTGCCAGTAGTACCGGGAGGGAGACCCAGTACTTC.

The J gene is TRBJ2-3, the V gene TRBV7-8; TRBD2 might be the D (6 bases). The germline CDR1 and CDR2 sequences are SGHVS and FQNEAQ. The V end lost 5 bases, the J end lost 0 bases, and 12 bases lay between the germline ends. This CDR3 is 15 amino acids long. The CDR3 DNA reads TGTGCCAGCAGCCTTCTAGGGACTAGCACAGATACGCAGTATTTT. It yields the protein CASSLLGTSTDTQYF. The full variable domain, rest sourced from reference TRBV7-8 and TRBJ2-3, is GAGVSQSPRYKVAKRGQDVALRCDPISGHVSLFWYQQALGQGPEFLTYFQNEAQLDKSGLPSDRFFAERPEGSVSTLKIQRTQQEDSAVYLCASSLLGTSTDTQYFGPGTRLTVL.

This clone was seen a few times. The chain is built from TRBV9 and TRBJ2-2, with D possibly being TRBD1 or TRBD2 (7 bases each). Germline lookup yields CDR1 SGDLS and CDR2 YYNGEE. The CDR3 is made up of 16 amino acids. V lost 4 bases and J lost 6, with 19 bases in between. The CDR3 protein is CASSPGGAGGSGELFF. For the CDR3, the DNA is TGTGCCAGCAGCCCAGGGGGGGCGGGTGGATCCGGGGAGCTGTTTTTT.

V and J are TRBV21-1 and TRBJ2-7; the table gives TRBD2 as D, unverified against the DNA. TRBV21-1 is recorded as a pseudogene. CDR3 length: 19 residues. CDR3 protein: CASSKDATSALNITYEQYF. CDR3 in DNA: TGTGCCAGCAGCAAAGACGCGACTAGCGCACTTAACATTACCTACGAGCAGTACTTC.